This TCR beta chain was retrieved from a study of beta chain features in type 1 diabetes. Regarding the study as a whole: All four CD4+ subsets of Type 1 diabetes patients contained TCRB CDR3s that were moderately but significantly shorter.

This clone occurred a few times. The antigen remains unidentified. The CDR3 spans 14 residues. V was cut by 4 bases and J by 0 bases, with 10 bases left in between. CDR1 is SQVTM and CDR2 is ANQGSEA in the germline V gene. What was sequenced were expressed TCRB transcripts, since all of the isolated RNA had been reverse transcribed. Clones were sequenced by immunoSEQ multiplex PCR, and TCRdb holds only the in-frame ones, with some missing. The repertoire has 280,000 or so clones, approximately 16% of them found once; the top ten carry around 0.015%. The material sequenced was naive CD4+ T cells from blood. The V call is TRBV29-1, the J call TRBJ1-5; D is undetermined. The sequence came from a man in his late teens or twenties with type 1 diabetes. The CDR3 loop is CSVGFGGSNQPQHF. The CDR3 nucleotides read TGCAGCGTTGGGTTTGGCGGTAGCAATCAGCCCCAGCATTTT.